Reported below is one T cell receptor (beta chain). Its antigen is unknown. Samples underwent the assay at deep level. The assay was immunoSEQ multiplex PCR, and TCRdb's table has in-frame clones only and misses some. The table has 2 million to 3 million clones, over 85% seen once; the top ten hold 0.11% to 0.15%. The sample originates from a study of shared clonotypes between healthy human individuals. Memory CD4+ cells were the fraction left after CD45RA+ naive selection. Findings of the study overall: In a handful of donors, about 5% of naive CD4 clonotypes appeared in common.

This CDR3 has 14 residues. Germline V gene sequence: CDR1 SGHRS, CDR2 YFSETQ. V shed 3 bases, J shed 5 bases, and the junction held 5 bases outside the gene matches. Sequencing was performed on naive CD4+ T cells sorted from blood. The subset: CD45RA+ positively selected. This clonotype was sampled from a man aged 18 to 29 in good health. This chain links TRBV5-1 with TRBJ2-1; the match to TRBD2 covers 7 bases. CDR3 amino acids: CASSSGGTNNEQFF. The CDR3 DNA is TGCGCCAGCAGCTCCGGGGGGACTAACAATGAGCAGTTCTTC.